This T cell receptor beta chain was sequenced for a study of cytomegalovirus exposure and HLA in healthy donors (dated by TCRdb to 2016 to 2017). Regarding the study in general: An earlier analysis of 587 of the donors reported about 250 Gb of sequence data and around 120 million unique TCR beta sequences from 190 million or so T cells. Of the 300 to 450 genotyped donors, approximately 83% fell in the genetic ancestry cluster associated with self-reported Caucasian donors. The study used immunosequencing to profile the T cell repertoires of approximately 640 subjects and linked those repertoires to cytomegalovirus serostatus. About five DR-DQ haplotypes were treated as single units for association and clustering because of strong linkage in the cohort. Among over 350 genotyped donors of the cohort, an average of approximately 240,000 unique TCR beta nucleotide sequences were sequenced per donor, around 18% of them non-productive. Rather than using new phenotypic data, the later analysis identified candidate immune exposures from TCR beta sequences and from how often those sequences occurred across donors. Besides the first cohort of around 700 subjects, a separate validation cohort made up of 120 or so different subjects was used. A later analysis re-examined previously published TCR beta repertoires from about 670 donors and added high-resolution HLA genotyping to investigate patterns of TCR occurrence. Typing coverage differed by locus: A, B, C, DRB1 and DQB1 were typed in roughly 620-640 donors, DQA1 in roughly 510, DPA1 in roughly 590, and DPB1 in around 440. To predict cytomegalovirus infection status, the study brought together high-throughput TCR immunosequencing, statistical association of individual TCRs with disease status, and machine learning. A later genetic analysis used genome-wide SNP genotypes for about 55% of the 666 donors, treating that subset as a discovery cohort. To decide whether each TCR beta V gene segment behaved as functional or pseudogenic, an earlier analysis of 587 of the donors relied on high-throughput TCR beta sequencing. Both class I and class II loci were covered by HLA typing, at four-digit resolution. Donor age, sex, ethnicity and CMV serostatus were compiled together with the repertoire data. Roughly 300 gigabases of sequencing data and 75 million to 85 million unique TCR sequences made up an early release that covered over 550 HLA-typed donors. All discovery cohort repertoires had been generated on a single sequencing platform. The study was designed to test whether signatures of past pathogen exposure could be identified by cataloging public T cell receptors. Beyond this particular receptor, the publication reports: Presence/absence analyses assumed roughly uniform sequencing depth across donors, an assumption that may not hold. In the study, 150 to 200 TCR beta chains were listed as associated with cytomegalovirus. In a later analysis, about 16,000 TCR beta sequences were associated with specific HLA alleles at a false discovery rate of 0.05. CMV serostatus was the only immune exposure information available for the cohort. Several of the top co-occurrence clusters appeared to be linked to parvovirus B19, influenza, CMV and Epstein-Barr virus, according to a later analysis. Because counts were too low, seventeen rarely observed V segments, including chromosome 9 orphons, were excluded from the earlier analysis of 500 to 700 of the donors. In vitro tests confirmed that a few of the cytomegalovirus-associated TCR beta chains recognize cytomegalovirus antigens. In a later analysis, HLA-associated TCR beta chains were found to be more clonally expanded and to have lower generation probabilities than equally common non-associated chains. In a later analysis, the rate of TCR association differed among HLA loci, with DRB1 alleles having the most associated TCRs and HLA-C alleles having the fewest. Broadly in line with IMGT annotations, most TCR beta V segments showed up in productive rearrangements about 87% or about 30% of the time in an earlier analysis of around 600 of the donors. A group of highly shared sequence variants was considered likely to be a technical artifact of the sequencing pipeline. A further reported finding was that TCR beta sequences accurately predicted the HLA-A and HLA-B alleles for most subjects in the first cohort. Correlated functional status among segregating V segments might reflect linkage disequilibrium, but an unknown experimental factor could not be ruled out. Strong co-occurrence of HLA alleles, especially DR and DQ, made assigning TCR associations to individual alleles difficult. Because HLA typing was missing for some donors at each locus, association tests included only the typed subset. The authors suggested that the approach could potentially be extended to other disease states and immunological phenotypes. The cohort was sequenced for TCR beta chains only, and without alpha or paired-chain data the features that could be detected were limited. Some IMGT-functional V segments, including TRBV6-2 and TRBV6-3, could not be told apart with the 87-base-pair reads, so those segments were excluded. According to a later analysis, most CMV-associated TCR beta chains appeared to be HLA-restricted, and the HLA associations seemed to be driven largely by CMV exposure. Across donors, most TCR sequences were observed very rarely, whereas some public TCRs were present in many individuals. Compared with the approximately 670-donor mean, donors in an Asian-associated ancestry cluster had fewer N-insertions in productive TCRs, according to a later genetic analysis. Cytomegalovirus status was reported to be diagnosed by the classifier with high specificity and sensitivity in both the original and validation cohorts. A later genetic analysis associated a missense DCLRE1C variant with V-gene and J-gene trimming of TCR beta chains, and an independent cohort replicated the association.

V and J lose 5 bases and 3 bases, and a span of 14 bases separates them. Reading from cysteine to phenylalanine, the CDR3 counts 14 amino acids. CDR3 DNA only is kept here, 42 bases in frame from base 1. CDR1 and CDR2 are read off the germline V gene as SGHVS and FNYEAQ. In the case of this clone: The antigen this receptor binds is unknown. Base qualities are not recorded, but no much larger clone differs from it by a single base.

The cohort consisted of approximately 670 healthy bone marrow donors. Cohort members were all nominally healthy when sampled, although unrecorded immune exposures were likely present. The donor was CMV seropositive and was included in the group of 250 to 350 seropositive cohort members. A peripheral blood sample was provided by each donor, and peripheral blood mononuclear cells were used for TCR beta sequencing. The Qiagen DNeasy Blood Extraction Kit was used to extract genomic DNA from the blood cell samples. To prepare the library, the immunoSEQ multiplex PCR assay was applied. A mixture of 60 forward primers for TCR Vbeta segments and 13 reverse primers for TCR Jbeta segments was used in the multiplex PCR. The CDR3 region of rearranged TCR beta genes was amplified from genomic DNA with a multiplex PCR assay. Amplified TCR beta libraries were sequenced as 87-base-pair reads on the Illumina HiSeq System. Processing in the source paper ran as follows. A later analysis tallied 80 million to 95 million unique TCR beta chains across the 660 or so repertoires, and about 10 million of those chains were shared by two or more donors. Raw reads were error-corrected and collapsed into unique sequences by a nearest-neighbor algorithm in which closely related sequences were merged to remove PCR and sequencing errors. V, D and J gene segments were assigned by aligning CDR3 sequences to IMGT reference sequences. For a sequence to be retained, a match of at least six nucleotides to both a V gene segment and a J gene segment was required. A rearrangement counted as productive if the CDR3 had no stop codons and remained in frame with V and J, and every other rearrangement counted as non-productive. CDR3 was defined by IMGT convention, running from the second conserved V-encoded cysteine to the conserved J-encoded phenylalanine. The earlier analysis of about 590 of the donors excluded sequences that lacked an unambiguous match to a single V gene segment. An earlier analysis of approximately 590 of the donors classified V segments as functional when productive rearrangements were above 56.7% and as segregating when the standard deviation between donors was above 5%. A statistical classification framework was developed to diagnose cytomegalovirus status using the catalog of TCR beta chain sequences. A later analysis assigned V and J genes by comparing TCR nucleotide sequences with IMGT/GENE-DB human TR gene sequences. A later analysis assigned CDR3 sequences and most-parsimonious VDJ recombination scenarios with the TCRdist pipeline. A later analysis defined each TCR beta chain by its CDR3 amino acid sequence plus V-gene family, and excluded reads lacking a unique V-gene family. In a later analysis, fewer than 600 highly shared, low-generation-probability nucleotide sequences were removed to address suspected cross-contamination and a sequencing artifact. In a later analysis, a clonal expansion index for each public chain was calculated from normalized within-repertoire ranks of inferred template counts. In a later analysis, generation probabilities were computed using a VDJ recombination model fitted to out-of-frame rearrangements, and the results were checked against IGoR. In a later analysis, hypergeometric tests were used to score TCR-TCR, TCR-HLA and TCR-CMV co-occurrence, with a repertoire-size bias correction applied to TCR pairs. In a later analysis, false discovery rates were estimated by permuting HLA or CMV assignments 20 times. A later analysis grouped co-occurring TCRs with DBSCAN, adding TCRdist sequence similarity when clustering within HLA-allele-positive subsets. Co-occurrence clustering excluded repertoires with fewer than 30,000 or more than 120,000 public chains, plus five with anomalous nucleotide sharing. TCRdb re-hosts the immuneACCESS table, in-frame sequences only. Its copies lack some clones; in the studies checked, an unresolved V gene accounts for under half of them, and the cause for the rest is not known. The DNA gave D and trimming, while V, J and clone size come from that table. The sample has about 40,000 clones on record, roughly 80% of them singletons. The ten largest clones take up roughly 10% of the sample.

What was sequenced was PBMCs. This sequence uses TRBV7-6 and TRBJ2-7; TRBD2 is possibly the D segment (5 matching bases). The clonotype originates from a woman younger than 30 in good health and CMV-seropositive. The DNA sequence follows: TGTGCCAGCAGCCGTGCACCGGGGAACTACGAGCAGTACTTC. Translation gives CASSRAPGNYEQYF.